This paragraph reports one T cell receptor beta chain. Its antigen is undetermined. The protocol was immunoSEQ multiplex PCR, while the TCRdb copy is restricted to in-frame clones and leaves out a portion. The sample has 1,400,000 or so clones, approximately 98.5% seen once. This CDR3 contains 19 residues. Germline values: CDR1 SNHLY, CDR2 FYNNEI. Trimming took 4 bases from V and 0 from J; bases not matched to a gene: 13. The data were obtained in a study of shared clonotypes between healthy human individuals. General study results and limits: Incompleteness in sorted-subset sequencing, despite large depth, was shown by rarefaction. Generally, estimated richness proved larger in naive subsets than it did in memory subsets. Sampling was confined to blood; repertoires within tissues likely differ.

Sample: naive CD4+ T cells sorted from blood. Sample subset: CD45RA+ positively selected. The chain couples TRBV2 to TRBJ2-1, with 9 nucleotides matching TRBD1. The receptor was isolated from a young man in good health. The CDR3: CASSARWTGALSSYNEQFF. For the CDR3, the DNA is TGTGCCAGCAGTGCAAGATGGACAGGGGCATTGAGCTCCTACAATGAGCAGTTCTTC. The variable domain in full, completed from reference TRBV2 and TRBJ2-1, reads EPEVTQTPSHQVTQMGQEVILRCVPISNHLYFYWYRQILGQKVEFLVSFYNNEISEKSEIFDDQFSVERPDGSNFTLKIRSTKLEDSAMYFCASSARWTGALSSYNEQFFGPGTRLTVL.